Listed here is a single T cell receptor beta chain. CDR3 length equals 19 residues. Trimming took 0 bases from V and 0 from J, leaving 20 bases between them. Germline values: CDR1 SGHTA, CDR2 FQGNSA. The data originate from a study of shared clonotypes between healthy human individuals. About the research overall: Plates per donor: three CD4 naive, three CD4 memory, two CD8 naive, one CD8 memory.

Naive CD8 cells comprised CD45RO-negative, CCR7-positively selected cells, excluding terminally differentiated effector memory CD45RA+ cells. Donors were healthy HIV-negative adults without recent acute infections or vaccinations. Only in-frame clones appear in the TCRdb table, and some are missing; sequencing was by immunoSEQ multiplex PCR. The sample gives hundreds of thousands of clones, around 96% of which show up once; about 0.12% is in the top ten. Specimen: naive CD8+ T cells sorted from blood. This clonotype was sampled from a woman under 40 in good health. The V gene is TRBV7-2, the J gene TRBJ2-5, with unresolved D. The CDR3 nucleotides read TGTGCCAGCAGCTTAGCCGGACGTCACTTCGGCCTGTACCAAGAGACCCAGTACTTC. Protein product: CASSLAGRHFGLYQETQYF.